The 24 T cell receptor beta chains below all came from one sample that was sequenced in a study of cytomegalovirus exposure and HLA in healthy donors. PCR was performed using 60 Vbeta and 13 Jbeta primers. The table came from immunoSEQ multiplex PCR; TCRdb's copy has only in-frame clones and leaves some out. The table records 150,000 to 200,000 clones, around 84% of them present only once. Sequencing was carried out using PBMCs. These TCRs come from a woman under 30 in good health and CMV-seronegative.

This rearrangement joins TRBV4-2 to TRBJ1-2, with 8 bases that match TRBD1. The germline V gene encodes CDR1 LGHNA and CDR2 YNFKEQ. The trim removed 4 bases at V and 3 bases at J, leaving 4 bases unmatched. This CDR3 comprises 14 residues. The CDR3 spells CASSPPTGDYGYTF. The CDR3 DNA reads as TGTGCCAGCAGCCCTCCGACAGGGGACTATGGCTACACCTTC.

J is TRBJ1-1 and V is TRBV6-4; D ambiguous. Trimming left V 11 bases short and J 5 bases short, with 21 bases between. This CDR3 is 14 amino acids long. The germline gives CDR1 MRHNA, CDR2 SNTAGT. DNA of the CDR3: TGTGCCTCCCCAAGGTGGGAGGATGGAACTGAAGCTTTCTTT. Translation gives CASPRWEDGTEAFF.

V and J are TRBV11-2 and TRBJ2-1; a weak D match, TRBD1 (7 bases). The CDR3 contains 15 residues. Germline CDR1 reads SGHAT; CDR2 reads FQNNGV. V lost 5 bases and J 2 bases, leaving 13 bases between the germline ends. CDR3 bases: TGTGCCAGCAGCCTCCAGGGGGGCCCCTACAATGAGCAGTTCTTC. Encoded protein: CASSLQGGPYNEQFF.

This chain joins TRBV5-1 and TRBJ1-4; perhaps TRBD1 as D (5 bases). The germline CDR1 and CDR2 sequences are SGHRS and YFSETQ. The CDR3 is 16 residues long. V lost 4 bases and J 8 bases, leaving 21 bases between the germline ends. The CDR3 DNA sequence: TGCGCCAGCAGCCCGACGGTCGGGGGATCGGCCGAAAAACTGTTTTTT. This gives the protein CASSPTVGGSAEKLFF.

The chain uses TRBV6-5 and TRBJ2-2, with 10 bases lining up with TRBD1. The CDR3 extends over 16 amino acids. Germline V gene lookup returns CDR1 MNHEY and CDR2 SVGAGI. J was trimmed by 4 bases and V by 1 base; bases with no gene match: 3. The CDR3 DNA follows: TGTGCCAGCAGTTACTTATGGACAGGGGGCACCGGGGAGCTGTTTTTT. Amino acids: CASSYLWTGGTGELFF.

The chain uses TRBV27 and TRBJ1-3; no firm D call. This CDR3 has 14 amino acids. Trimming cost V 7 bases and J 0 bases, with 10 bases left between them. From germline, CDR1 is MNHEY and CDR2 SMNVEV (reference sequence). CDR3 in amino acids: CASMEGLSGNTIYF. The CDR3 DNA follows: TGTGCCAGCATGGAGGGCCTCTCTGGAAACACCATATATTTT.

The chain combines TRBV7-3 with TRBJ2-5; 16 bases match TRBD2. The CDR3 extends over 18 amino acids. Germline V CDR1 and CDR2: SGHTA, FQGTGA. The V gene end was trimmed by 1 base and the J gene end by 5 bases; junction bases not matched to a gene: 7. In DNA form, the CDR3 reads TGTGCCAGCAGCTTAAGTGGGACTAGCGGGAGGGCCCGGGAGACCCAGTACTTC. This gives the protein CASSLSGTSGRARETQYF.

The CDR3 DNA reads TGTGCCAGCAGTGAGGAGACAGGGGGCGTTGAGACCCAGTACTTC. This codes for CASSEETGGVETQYF. The chain carries TRBV6-1 and TRBJ2-5, with 10 bases aligning to TRBD1. The V and J ends lost 3 bases and 5 bases, in that order; junction bases with no gene match: 6. The CDR3 runs to 15 residues. The germline CDR1 and CDR2 sequences are MNHNS and SASEGT.

The gene calls are TRBV13 and TRBJ2-5; 7 positions agree with TRBD1. The CDR3 length is 16 residues. Germline assignment: CDR1 PRHDT and CDR2 FYEKMQ (reference sequence). With 3 bases clipped from V and 3 bases from J, the junction kept 10 bases outside the gene matches. CDR3 nucleotides: TGTGCCAGCAGCTTTAGGGGGCGAAGACCTAAAGAGACCCAGTACTTC. The encoded protein is CASSFRGRRPKETQYF.

The chain has TRBV18 and TRBJ2-5, with 10 bases matching TRBD2. Germline-derived CDR1 and CDR2 are KGHSH and LQKENI. V was pared by 6 bases and J by 4 bases, with 11 bases of the junction left unmatched. The CDR3 sequence is 16 residues long. The CDR3 DNA is TGTGCCAGCTCCCCCTTCGAGCGGGGGGGCGGAGAGACCCAGTACTTC. Amino acids: CASSPFERGGGETQYF. The variable domain in full, with the rest retrieved from reference TRBV18 and TRBJ2-5, is NAGVMQNPRHLVRRRGQEARLRCSPMKGHSHVYWYRQLPEEGLKFMVYLQKENIIDESGMPKERFSAEFPKEGPSILRIQQVVRGDSAAYFCASSPFERGGGETQYFGPGTRLLVL.

The V gene is TRBV4-1, the J gene TRBJ1-1; D is uncertain. The CDR3 extends over 17 amino acids. CDR1 and CDR2 from the germline V gene are MGHRA and YSYEKL. Trimming stripped 1 base from V and 0 bases from J, with 15 bases between. The CDR3 here is CASSQVSPPYMNTEAFF. CDR3 nucleotide sequence: TGCGCCAGCAGCCAAGTCTCCCCGCCTTACATGAACACTGAAGCTTTCTTT.

A single count supports this clone. Written as DNA, the CDR3 is TGTGCCAGCAGTGCCAGACTAGTCCCCTACGAGCAGTACTTC. Translating it yields CASSARLVPYEQYF. This sequence joins TRBV25-1 and TRBJ2-7; D is perhaps TRBD2 (6 bases). This CDR3 region has 14 residues. Germline CDR1 is MGHDK and CDR2 is SYGVNS. The germline V and J ends were trimmed by 4 bases and 2 bases, with 12 bases remaining between them.

CDR3 DNA: TGTGCCAGCAGTTTCGGAGGTAGGACTTACGAGCAGTACTTC. Translation: CASSFGGRTYEQYF. This rearrangement joins TRBV6-5 to TRBJ2-5, with a weak D call TRBD2 (5 bases). The end of the DNA is better explained by TRBJ2-7, so the J call may be wrong. This CDR3 region has 14 residues. Germline CDR1 is MNHEY and CDR2 is SVGAGI.

The rearrangement links TRBV5-1 to TRBJ2-5; 11 positions agree with TRBD2. The CDR3 length is 16 residues. Per the germline V gene, CDR1 is SGHRS and CDR2 is YFSETQ. V lost 0 bases, J lost 1 base, and 2 bases stayed unmatched. The CDR3, as DNA: TGCGCCAGCAGCTTGGGGACTAGCGGGTTCCAAGAGACCCAGTACTTC. This codes for CASSLGTSGFQETQYF.

The V call is TRBV4-1, the J call TRBJ2-1; a weak D match, TRBD2 (6 bases). V lost 1 base, J lost 8 bases, and 21 bases lay in between. CDR1 is MGHRA and CDR2 is YSYEKL in the germline V gene. The CDR3 loop spans 17 amino acids. The CDR3 DNA reads as TGCGCCAGCAGCCAAGTACGAAGAGGGAGGTACACGGATGAGCAGTTCTTC. This gives the protein CASSQVRRGRYTDEQFF.

The chain links TRBV18 to TRBJ1-3; unclear D gene. V gave up 0 bases and J gave up 0 bases, with 9 bases separating them. There are 16 residues in the CDR3. Germline CDR1 KGHSH, CDR2 LQKENI. The DNA of the CDR3 is TGTGCCAGCTCACCACCCTATTCTAACTCTGGAAACACCATATATTTT. This encodes CASSPPYSNSGNTIYF.

The count of this clone is one. The gene calls are TRBV4-1 and TRBJ1-1; D might be TRBD1 (5 bases). V gave up 6 bases and J gave up 7 bases, with 24 bases separating them. This CDR3 is built from 16 residues. Germline V gives CDR1 MGHRA, CDR2 YSYEKL. CDR3 DNA sequence: TGCGCCAGCAGTCTACTACCCGGAGGGGAAGACGGTGAAGCTTTCTTT. It is translated as CASSLLPGGEDGEAFF.

The chain employs TRBV18 and TRBJ2-5; D perhaps matches TRBD1 (5 bases). CDR3 size: 13 residues. The germline V and J ends were trimmed by 3 bases and 5 bases, with 10 bases remaining between them. Germline lookup yields CDR1 KGHSH and CDR2 LQKENI. The CDR3 protein is CASSPQGWETQYF. CDR3 bases: TGTGCCAGCTCACCCCAGGGATGGGAGACCCAGTACTTC.

The chain carries TRBV30 and TRBJ1-2; the D gene is possibly TRBD1 (5 bases). Trimming removed 4 bases from V and 8 bases from J, with 11 bases in between. The CDR3 is made up of 11 amino acids. Germline V gene data show CDR1 as GTSNPN and CDR2 as SVGIG (reference sequence). The DNA of the CDR3 is TGTGCCTGGACCGGCCGGGGGGGCTACACCTTC. This gives the protein CAWTGRGGYTF.

The genes are TRBV9 and TRBJ2-1, with D perhaps matching TRBD2 (5 bases). The CDR3 length is 14 residues. V lost 2 bases and J 9 bases, leaving 15 bases between the germline ends. CDR1 and CDR2 (germline): SGDLS, YYNGEE. The CDR3 is CASSVSAGSLEQFF. The DNA for the CDR3 is TGTGCCAGCAGCGTGTCTGCGGGTTCCCTTGAGCAGTTCTTC.

This rearrangement joins TRBV2 to TRBJ2-2, with TRBD2 matching 12 bases. The V and J ends lost 5 bases and 2 bases, in that order; junction bases with no gene match: 15. CDR3 length: 20 amino acids. CDR1 and CDR2 from the germline V gene are SNHLY and FYNNEI. The CDR3 reads CASSPVPFLLAGGNTGELFF. In DNA form, the CDR3 reads TGTGCCAGCAGTCCGGTCCCCTTCTTACTAGCGGGGGGAAACACCGGGGAGCTGTTTTTT.

This clone came up a few times. The chain is built from TRBV5-4 and TRBJ1-4, with a tentative D call TRBD1 (5 bases). The germline V and J ends were trimmed by 4 bases and 10 bases, with 26 bases remaining between them. Germline V gene data show CDR1 as SGHNT and CDR2 as YYREEE (reference sequence). CDR3 length equals 17 residues. CDR3 region: CASSPRGLPSHEGKLFF. The CDR3 nucleotides are TGTGCCAGCAGCCCTAGGGGACTTCCTAGCCATGAAGGAAAACTGTTTTTT.

V gene TRBV5-1 combines with J gene TRBJ2-3; the match to TRBD1 covers 8 bases. Trimming took 4 bases from V and 1 from J; bases not matched to a gene: 5. Germline-derived CDR1 and CDR2 are SGHRS and YFSETQ. The CDR3 extends over 15 amino acids. The CDR3 coding sequence is TGCGCCAGCAGCCTAGACAGGGGAGGCACAGATACGCAGTATTTT. Translation: CASSLDRGGTDTQYF.

The V and J genes are TRBV7-8 and TRBJ1-1; a weak D match, TRBD1 (5 bases). Trimming removed 3 bases from V and 3 bases from J, with 11 bases in between. CDR1 is SGHVS, CDR2 FQNEAQ, per germline. This CDR3 region has 14 residues. The CDR3 spells CASSFRREDTEAFF. Here the CDR3 DNA reads TGTGCCAGCAGCTTCCGCAGGGAGGACACTGAAGCTTTCTTT.